The T cell receptor (beta chain) described here comes from a study of T-cell reconstitution after alpha-beta-depleted transplantation in children. This clonotype was seen a few times. The target antigen is unknown. V trimming: 2 bases; J trimming: 4 bases; junction bases outside the gene matches: 9. The germline V gene has CDR1 MNHGY and CDR2 SAAAGT. The CDR3 runs 16 residues. Study results and caveats: It was reported that alpha-beta T cells came from several hundred expanded graft clones (about two months after transplant). At day 60, the high TCRbeta diversity found in some patients originated from recipient T cells and thymic progenitors that had survived. It was newly produced T cells that mostly accounted for T-cell counts and diversity one year after transplant.

Researchers prepared the TCRbeta library using unique molecular identifiers, the study reports. TCRdb redid the calling of the PCR reads with MiXCR, one entry per CDR3 protein. The repertoire holds about 120,000 distinct CDR3 sequences, 23% seen once, with over 9.5% in the top ten. The chain employs TRBV6-8 and TRBJ2-7, with TRBD1 matching 9 bases. The TCR comes from a male patient aged 2-10 years who had a stem cell transplant for chronic granulomatous disease, so the T cells may come from the graft donor. Sequencing used PBMCs, mostly from graft donor cells, obtained 180 days after TCRalphabeta/CD19-depleted stem cell transplant. CDR3 nucleotide sequence: TGTGCCAGCAGTTACGTGGGACAGGGAGGGCTTTACGAGCAGTACTTC. Translation gives CASSYVGQGGLYEQYF.